The 18 T cell receptor beta chains below all came from one sample that was sequenced in a study of blood T cell repertoires in COVID-19. This table comes from immunoSEQ multiplex PCR, and its TCRdb copy is limited to in-frame clones, with some not included. The repertoire holds approximately 170,000 clones, with less than 85% as singletons. The sequenced sample was peripheral blood. The receptors originated from a woman in her 50s with acute or convalescent COVID-19.

The chain recombines TRBV5-4 with TRBJ2-2; 8 bases are shared with TRBD1. J lost 5 bases, V lost 2 bases, and 2 bases had no gene match. The CDR3 length is 14 residues. Germline CDR1 reads SGHNT; CDR2 reads YYREEE (reference sequence). The CDR3 here is CASSFRQGTGELFF. CDR3 nucleotides: TGTGCCAGCAGCTTCCGACAGGGGACCGGGGAGCTGTTTTTT. Full variable domain (missing parts from reference TRBV5-4 and TRBJ2-2): ETGVTQSPTHLIKTRGQQVTLRCSSQSGHNTVSWYQQALGQGPQFIFQYYREEENGRGNFPPRFSGLQFPNYSSELNVNALELDDSALYLCASSFRQGTGELFFGEGSRLTVL.

The genes are TRBV9 and TRBJ2-1; a possible D gene is TRBD2 (5 bases). The CDR3 loop spans 16 amino acids. The V gene's germline CDR1 is SGDLS and CDR2 YYNGEE. V was cut by 0 bases and J by 2 bases, with 12 bases left in between. The CDR3 coding sequence is TGTGCCAGCAGCGTAGGCGGCGGACTCGCCTACAATGAGCAGTTCTTC. Amino acids: CASSVGGGLAYNEQFF.

The chain links TRBV28 to TRBJ2-7, with 8 bases matching TRBD1. The trim removed 4 bases at V and 2 bases at J, leaving 13 bases unmatched. This CDR3 is 17 amino acids long. Germline lookup yields CDR1 MDHEN and CDR2 SYDVKM. The CDR3 is CASSSPSDRGMPYEQYF. The CDR3 DNA sequence: TGTGCCAGCAGTTCACCCTCCGACAGGGGAATGCCCTACGAGCAGTACTTC.

Only one count was recorded for this clone. This chain connects TRBV19 to TRBJ1-5; no clear D gene. Germline lookup yields CDR1 LNHDA and CDR2 SQIVND (reference sequence). Deletions cut 5 bases from V and 5 bases from J, with 13 bases between. The CDR3 runs 14 residues. Here the CDR3 DNA reads TGTGCCAGTAGTCTTCGCTATCGGGATCAGCCCCAGCATTTT. Its translation is CASSLRYRDQPQHF.

The chain carries TRBV7-2 and TRBJ2-7; maybe TRBD1 (6 bases). V lost 4 bases and J 2 bases, leaving 18 bases between the germline ends. Germline CDR1 reads SGHTA; CDR2 reads FQGNSA. The CDR3 extends over 16 amino acids. CDR3 nucleotide sequence: TGTGCCAGCAGCTCTACCACAGGGCTGGGGGCCTACGAGCAGTACTTC. This translates into CASSSTTGLGAYEQYF.

The chain has TRBV18 and TRBJ2-7, with 8 bases aligning to TRBD1. This CDR3 is built from 15 residues. V was pared by 3 bases and J by 3 bases, with 7 bases of the junction left unmatched. Germline CDR1 reads KGHSH; CDR2 reads LQKENI. CDR3 sequence (DNA): TGTGCCAGCTCACCTGGACAGGGCGCCGACTACGAGCAGTACTTC. This codes for CASSPGQGADYEQYF. Full variable domain (missing parts from reference TRBV18 and TRBJ2-7): NAGVMQNPRHLVRRRGQEARLRCSPMKGHSHVYWYRQLPEEGLKFMVYLQKENIIDESGMPKERFSAEFPKEGPSILRIQQVVRGDSAAYFCASSPGQGADYEQYFGPGTRLTVT.

This chain links TRBV15 with TRBJ1-6; 7 bases line up with TRBD1. This CDR3 comprises 16 residues. V shed 4 bases, J shed 6 bases, and the junction held 9 bases outside the gene matches. Germline V CDR1 and CDR2: LNHNV, YYDKDF (reference sequence). The CDR3 DNA is TGTGCCACCAGCACCTTGACAGGGTGGCCTAATTCACCCCTCCACTTT. Protein: CATSTLTGWPNSPLHF.

With respect to this clone: This CDR3 is also generated by other DNA sequences in the sample. The chain joins TRBV5-1 to TRBJ1-3; D perhaps matches TRBD1 (6 bases). Per germline, CDR1 SGHRS and CDR2 YFSETQ. The germline V and J ends were trimmed by 0 bases and 4 bases, with 11 bases remaining between them. This CDR3 spans 15 amino acids. CDR3 nucleotide sequence: TGCGCCAGCAGCTTGGAAACAGGGACAGGAAACACCATATATTTT. This encodes CASSLETGTGNTIYF.

V usage is TRBV5-6 and J usage is TRBJ1-4; maybe TRBD1 (5 bases). The CDR3 is made up of 15 amino acids. Germline V gives CDR1 SGHDT, CDR2 YYEEEE. Trimming cost V 0 bases and J 8 bases, with 14 bases left between them. In DNA, the CDR3 is TGTGCCAGCAGCTTGGCCGGAGGGGCTGGGGAAAAACTGTTTTTT. Its translation: CASSLAGGAGEKLFF.

This clone came up once. The chain links TRBV29-1 to TRBJ2-1; the match to TRBD2 covers 10 bases. CDR1 is SQVTM and CDR2 is ANQGSEA in the germline V gene. The CDR3 totals 16 residues. With 8 bases clipped from V and 0 bases from J, the junction kept 10 bases outside the gene matches. CDR3 region: CSSRRVAGGSYNEQFF. DNA of the CDR3: TGCAGCTCCCGGCGGGTAGCGGGGGGCTCCTACAATGAGCAGTTCTTC.

The V call is TRBV7-7, the J call TRBJ2-1, with a tentative D call TRBD2 (5 bases). The CDR3 length is 15 residues. Trimming took off 5 bases at V and 2 bases at J, with 13 bases between the two ends. The germline V gene encodes CDR1 SSHAT and CDR2 FNYEAQ (reference sequence). The CDR3 reads CASSITLVPYNEQFF. CDR3 DNA sequence: TGTGCCAGCAGCATAACACTAGTCCCCTACAATGAGCAGTTCTTC.

V usage is TRBV18 and J usage is TRBJ2-7; TRBD1 matches at 7 bases. The CDR3 has 12 residues. Germline CDR1 and CDR2: KGHSH and LQKENI. CDR3 nucleotides: TGTGCTACGGCAGGGGGATCCATCGAGCAGTACTTC. This sequence encodes CATAGGSIEQYF.

The chain uses TRBV28 and TRBJ2-1, with 8 bases matching TRBD2. CDR1 is MDHEN, CDR2 SYDVKM, per germline. V lost 9 bases and J lost 3; bases outside the gene matches: 7. CDR3 length: 14 amino acids. The CDR3 loop reads CASVTSGRYNEQFF. The CDR3 DNA sequence: TGTGCCAGTGTTACTAGCGGCCGCTACAATGAGCAGTTCTTC.

The chain employs TRBV5-1 and TRBJ1-1; D may be TRBD1 (5 bases). The germline V gene encodes CDR1 SGHRS and CDR2 YFSETQ. The CDR3 runs 12 residues. V lost 5 bases and J 5 bases, leaving 10 bases between the germline ends. The CDR3 DNA sequence: TGCGCCAGCAGGATGGGGGGAACTGAAGCTTTCTTT. As protein: CASRMGGTEAFF.

This clone was found a few times. The chain is built from TRBV10-3 and TRBJ1-5, with TRBD1 as a possible D gene (5 bases). CDR3 length: 15 residues. With 4 bases removed from V and 7 bases from J, the gap between germline ends came to 17 bases. CDR1 ENHRY and CDR2 SYGVKD come from the germline V gene. The CDR3 region is CAISGAGGEGQPQHF. Here the CDR3 DNA reads TGTGCCATCAGTGGGGCAGGAGGGGAAGGGCAGCCCCAGCATTTT.

The rearrangement uses TRBV6-2 or TRBV6-3 and TRBJ2-2; possible D gene TRBD2, 6 bases. With 4 bases removed from V and 3 bases from J, the gap between germline ends came to 15 bases. Germline assignment: CDR1 MNHEY and CDR2 SVGEGT. The CDR3 has 16 residues. Here the CDR3 reads CASSFRRAGDTGELFF. The CDR3 DNA reads TGTGCCAGCAGTTTCAGGAGGGCCGGGGACACCGGGGAGCTGTTTTTT.

The chain employs TRBV5-1 and TRBJ2-7; 11 bases fit TRBD2. CDR1 and CDR2 (germline): SGHRS, YFSETQ. The CDR3 length is 15 residues. V shed 0 bases and J 5 bases; nucleotides not matched to a gene: 4. In nucleotides, the CDR3 is TGCGCCAGCAGCTTGGACCTAGCGGGAGGAAACGAGCAGTACTTC. The encoded protein is CASSLDLAGGNEQYF.

J is TRBJ2-1 and V is TRBV24-1, with D hard to call. Looked up from germline, CDR1 is KGHDR and CDR2 is SFDVKD. The CDR3 is 18 amino acids. V gave up 1 base and J gave up 0 bases, with 15 bases separating them. The CDR3 reads CATSDLPTAGSSYNEQFF. The CDR3 bases are TGTGCCACCAGTGATTTACCTACAGCTGGTTCCTCCTACAATGAGCAGTTCTTC.